This note documents a single T cell receptor (beta chain) sequence. Its antigen remains unknown. The data were obtained in a study of cytomegalovirus exposure and HLA in healthy donors. Study at large: There were fewer than 130 million unique TCR beta sequences, drawn from about 179 million T cells, in an earlier analysis. Study findings and constraints: Over 150 TCR beta chains were listed as cytomegalovirus-associated. Per published reports, the classifier diagnosed cytomegalovirus status with high specificity and sensitivity. The sole available immune exposure information was CMV serostatus.

Per the germline V gene, CDR1 is MNHEY and CDR2 is SVGAGI. V shed 2 bases, J shed 1 base, and the junction held 0 bases outside the gene matches. The CDR3 has 14 residues. Primers for the PCR totalled 60 Vbeta and 13 Jbeta. TCRdb's copy holds only in-frame clones and misses some; the assay was immunoSEQ multiplex PCR. The repertoire holds around 77,000 clones, about 84% seen once, with nearly 3.5% in the top ten. The receptor was derived from a man aged 40-55 years in good health and CMV-seronegative. Specimen: PBMCs. The rearrangement joins TRBV6-5 to TRBJ1-1; 8 nucleotides match TRBD1. CDR3 nucleotides: TGTGCCAGCAGTTACGGGACAGGGAACACTGAAGCTTTCTTT. This sequence encodes CASSYGTGNTEAFF.